This entry describes one T cell receptor (beta chain). The data were taken from a study of immune evolution from preneoplasia to lung adenocarcinoma. Profiling relied on immunoSEQ multiplex PCR, and the TCRdb table lists in-frame clones only, not all of them. The sample consists of about 5,700 clones, around 85% of them appearing once. Trimming took 7 bases from V and 6 from J; bases not matched to a gene: 17. This CDR3 region has 16 residues. Germline V gives CDR1 MDHEN, CDR2 SYDVKM. This sequence joins TRBV28 and TRBJ2-7; 8 bases align to TRBD1. This clonotype was sampled from a person between 45 and 75 years old with lung adenocarcinoma. The sequenced material came from FFPE normal lung tissue adjacent to the tumor. CDR3 in DNA: TGTGCCAGCATTGCCCCTTCGGGGACAGGTTTTGCCGAGCAGTACTTC. Its protein product is CASIAPSGTGFAEQYF.